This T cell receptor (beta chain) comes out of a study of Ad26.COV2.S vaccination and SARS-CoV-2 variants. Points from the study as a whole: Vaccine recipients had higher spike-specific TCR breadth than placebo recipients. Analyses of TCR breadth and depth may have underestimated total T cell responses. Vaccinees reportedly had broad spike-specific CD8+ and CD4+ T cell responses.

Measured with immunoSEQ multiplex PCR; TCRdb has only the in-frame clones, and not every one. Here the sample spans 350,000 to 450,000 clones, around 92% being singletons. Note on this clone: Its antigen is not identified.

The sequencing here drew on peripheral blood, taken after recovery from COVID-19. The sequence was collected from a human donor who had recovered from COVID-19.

This chain's CDR3 is CATSREGTDQGNIQYF. Here the CDR3 DNA reads TGTGCCACCAGCAGAGAGGGAACAGATCAGGGAAACATTCAGTACTTC. V is TRBV15 and J is TRBJ2-4; a weak D match, TRBD1 (5 bases). Germline V CDR1 and CDR2: LNHNV, YYDKDF (reference sequence). The CDR3 contains 16 residues. V was cut by 0 bases and J by 6 bases, with 15 bases left in between.